These 26 T cell receptor beta chains were all obtained from the same sample, sequenced in a study of cytomegalovirus exposure and HLA in healthy donors. The study ran its PCR with 60 Vbeta and 13 Jbeta primers. Sequenced by immunoSEQ multiplex PCR; TCRdb stores in-frame clones only, minus some. The profile covers some 170,000 clones, with 80% to 90% appearing a single time and 13% taken by the ten largest. The material sequenced was PBMCs. The receptors here all came from a woman aged 45-59 years in good health and CMV-seronegative.

The V and J genes are TRBV7-2 and TRBJ2-5; 8 bases align to TRBD2. There are 15 residues in the CDR3. Germline loops: CDR1 SGHTA, CDR2 FQGNSA. J lost 5 bases, V lost 0 bases, and 5 bases had no gene match. In DNA, the CDR3 is TGTGCCAGCAGCTTAGCGGCGGGAGGCGACGAGACCCAGTACTTC. It specifies CASSLAAGGDETQYF.

This clone came up once. The V call is TRBV2, the J call TRBJ1-1, with 9 bases fitting TRBD1. Looked up from germline, CDR1 is SNHLY and CDR2 is FYNNEI. The CDR3 runs 14 residues. V shed 5 bases and J 4 bases; nucleotides not matched to a gene: 5. The CDR3: CASSKATGGTEAFF. The DNA of the CDR3 is TGTGCCAGCAGTAAGGCGACAGGGGGCACTGAAGCTTTCTTT.

The chain is built from TRBV7-2 and TRBJ2-2; tentative D call: TRBD2 (5 bases). Trimming shortened V by 1 base and J by 6 bases, and 12 bases separated the two germline ends. Germline CDR1 is SGHTA and CDR2 is FQGNSA. This CDR3 region has 15 residues. The CDR3 DNA is TGTGCCAGCAGCTTAGTCCGGGGTTGGGCCGGGGAGCTGTTTTTT. It specifies CASSLVRGWAGELFF.

The rearrangement joins TRBV19 to TRBJ1-5; D remains unclear. V lost 7 bases to trimming and J lost 2 bases, with 15 bases between them. Germline V gene lookup returns CDR1 LNHDA and CDR2 SQIVND (reference sequence). This CDR3 has 15 amino acids. CDR3 in DNA: TGTGCCAGTATGGCACAGTCCTTGCGCAATCAGCCCCAGCATTTT. The encoded protein is CASMAQSLRNQPQHF.

This clone was counted a few times. DNA for the CDR3: TGTGCCAGCCAACCCAGCGGGAGGGCCAATGAGCAGTTCTTC. It yields the protein CASQPSGRANEQFF. The chain couples TRBV2 to TRBJ2-1, with TRBD2 matching 10 bases. After removal of 8 bases from V and 6 bases from J, the junction contained 7 bases not matched to a gene. CDR1 SNHLY and CDR2 FYNNEI come from the germline V gene. This CDR3 spans 14 amino acids.

The chain carries TRBV6-6 and TRBJ1-2; 9 bases match TRBD1. Germline CDR1 and CDR2: MNHNY and SVGAGI (reference sequence). CDR3 length: 14 residues. Trimming removed 6 bases from V and 4 bases from J; junction bases left unmatched: 6. CDR3 sequence (DNA): TGTGCCAGCAGGCTTCCGGGACAGGGCTATGGCTACACCTTC. Translated: CASRLPGQGYGYTF.

This clone was seen a handful of times. This chain uses TRBV4-3 with TRBJ1-3; D ambiguous. Germline assignment: CDR1 LGHNA and CDR2 YSLEER. The CDR3 is 14 amino acids. V dropped 0 bases and J dropped 8 bases, with 11 bases sitting between them. The DNA for the CDR3 is TGCGCCAGCAGCCAAGATACCCGGTTCGACACCATATATTTT. This translates into CASSQDTRFDTIYF.

This chain joins TRBV6-6 and TRBJ2-2; 10 bases agree with TRBD1. The junction had 9 bases not matched to a gene; V was cut back by 6 bases and J by 5 bases. Per germline, CDR1 MNHNY and CDR2 SVGAGI (reference sequence). The length of the CDR3 is 16 residues. The CDR3 DNA reads as TGTGCCAGCAGCTCTCCCGACAGGGGGCGGACCGGGGAGCTGTTTTTT. The encoded protein is CASSSPDRGRTGELFF.

The rearrangement joins TRBV18 to TRBJ2-6; 12 bases are a match to TRBD1. Unmatched junction bases numbered 9, after V lost 5 bases and J lost 1 base. CDR1 KGHSH and CDR2 LQKENI come from the germline V gene. The CDR3 has 19 residues. The CDR3 reads CASSFTPGQGASGANVLTF. In DNA form, the CDR3 reads TGTGCCAGCTCATTTACACCGGGACAGGGGGCGTCTGGGGCCAACGTCCTGACTTTC.

The chain couples TRBV29-1 to TRBJ2-7; D may be TRBD2 (6 bases). V lost 4 bases and J 7 bases, leaving 14 bases between the germline ends. The CDR3 covers 12 residues. The germline V gene encodes CDR1 SQVTM and CDR2 ANQGSEA. For the CDR3, the DNA is TGCAGCGTTGCGGGACTCCTGATGGAGCAGTACTTC. Amino acids: CSVAGLLMEQYF.

This clone was recorded once. The J gene is TRBJ1-3, the V gene TRBV13; 7 bases align to TRBD1. The CDR3 is 16 residues long. CDR1 is PRHDT and CDR2 is FYEKMQ in the germline V gene (reference sequence). Unmatched junction bases numbered 11, after V lost 6 bases and J lost 3 bases. CDR3 amino acids: CASSQGGRDHGNTIYF. In nucleotides, the CDR3 is TGTGCCAGCAGTCAGGGGGGAAGGGATCATGGAAACACCATATATTTT.

This chain connects TRBV19 to TRBJ2-2; TRBD1 aligns across 8 bases. This CDR3 region has 13 residues. Germline-derived CDR1 and CDR2 are LNHDA and SQIVND (reference sequence). J was trimmed by 6 bases and V by 4 bases; bases with no gene match: 1. The CDR3 is CASSKDRAGELFF. The CDR3 DNA sequence: TGTGCCAGTAGTAAGGACAGGGCCGGGGAGCTGTTTTTT. Full variable domain (missing parts from reference TRBV19 and TRBJ2-2): DGGITQSPKYLFRKEGQNVTLSCEQNLNHDAMYWYRQDPGQGLRLIYYSQIVNDFQKGDIAEGYSVSREKKESFPLTVTSAQKNPTAFYLCASSKDRAGELFFGEGSRLTVL.

J is TRBJ1-5 and V is TRBV4-3; D gene uncertain. This CDR3 comprises 15 residues. CDR1 and CDR2 (germline): LGHNA, YSLEER. V shed 1 base and J shed 7 bases, with 14 bases lying between them. CDR3 sequence (DNA): TGCGCCAGCAGCCAAGGACGGCCAAACGGGCAGCCCCAGCATTTT. Translated, it gives CASSQGRPNGQPQHF.

This CDR3 is CASSEQGSNYGYTF. The CDR3 DNA sequence: TGTGCCAGCAGCGAACAGGGGTCTAACTATGGCTACACCTTC. The rearrangement links TRBV9 to TRBJ1-2, with TRBD1 matching over 7 bases. With V trimmed by 3 bases and J by 0 bases, 2 bases remained unmatched. Germline V gene sequence: CDR1 SGDLS, CDR2 YYNGEE. The CDR3 totals 14 residues.

The rearrangement links TRBV15 to TRBJ1-1; possible D gene TRBD1, 5 bases. Deletions cut 2 bases from V and 3 bases from J, with 16 bases between. This CDR3 spans 16 amino acids. The germline gives CDR1 LNHNV, CDR2 YYDKDF (reference sequence). The CDR3 bases are TGTGCCACCAGCAGACCCACTGAAGGGGAGGACACTGAAGCTTTCTTT. Its protein product is CATSRPTEGEDTEAFF. Based on the CDR3 plus reference TRBV15 and TRBJ1-1, the full variable domain is DAMVIQNPRYQVTQFGKPVTLSCSQTLNHNVMYWYQQKSSQAPKLLFHYYDKDFNNEADTPDNFQSRRPNTSFCFLDIRSPGLGDTAMYLCATSRPTEGEDTEAFFGQGTRLTVV.

A few counts support this clone. The chain carries TRBV27 and TRBJ2-5; 10 nucleotides line up with TRBD2. The trim removed 2 bases at V and 5 bases at J, leaving 5 bases unmatched. This CDR3 region has 15 residues. Per germline, CDR1 MNHEY and CDR2 SMNVEV (reference sequence). Written as DNA, the CDR3 is TGTGCCAGCAGTTTAGGAGCGGGAGGGCCGGAGACCCAGTACTTC. The encoded protein is CASSLGAGGPETQYF.

This clone was seen a few times. The chain carries TRBV2 and TRBJ1-6; 7 bases align to TRBD1. V shed 6 bases, J shed 7 bases, and the junction held 3 bases outside the gene matches. The CDR3 spans 13 residues. From germline, CDR1 is SNHLY and CDR2 FYNNEI. The CDR3 DNA sequence: TGTGCCAGCAGGGACAGGCTGAATTCACCCCTCCACTTT. It encodes CASRDRLNSPLHF.

The gene calls are TRBV10-3 and TRBJ1-3; D possibly corresponds to TRBD1 (6 bases). Germline lookup yields CDR1 ENHRY and CDR2 SYGVKD. The CDR3 is made up of 14 amino acids. Between the trimmed V and J ends, which lost 7 bases and 2 bases, there was a span of 12 bases. The chain's CDR3 is CAITDTGTGNTIYF. CDR3 DNA: TGTGCCATCACCGATACAGGGACTGGAAACACCATATATTTT.

The chain joins TRBV28 to TRBJ1-1; 8 bases are a match to TRBD1. This CDR3 has 13 residues. Trimming took 5 bases from V and 4 from J; bases not matched to a gene: 3. Germline loops: CDR1 MDHEN, CDR2 SYDVKM. The CDR3 reads CASSEDRVTEAFF. The CDR3 coding sequence is TGTGCCAGCAGTGAGGACAGGGTCACTGAAGCTTTCTTT.

The V and J genes are TRBV27 and TRBJ2-7, with TRBD1 identical over 8 bases. The V and J ends lost 5 bases and 7 bases, in that order; junction bases with no gene match: 13. Germline V gives CDR1 MNHEY, CDR2 SMNVEV (reference sequence). This CDR3 spans 15 amino acids. CDR3: CASSPRQGPSGEQYF. In nucleotides, the CDR3 is TGTGCCAGCAGTCCACGACAGGGGCCCTCCGGGGAGCAGTACTTC.

This clone was counted a few times. The chain joins TRBV27 to TRBJ2-7; D may be TRBD2 (7 bases). Germline V gene data show CDR1 as MNHEY and CDR2 as SMNVEV (reference sequence). The CDR3 runs 17 residues. The V gene lost 5 bases and the J gene lost 2 bases, with 22 bases spanning the gap. The CDR3: CASSQKPAPGGPYEQYF. The CDR3 DNA reads as TGTGCCAGCAGTCAAAAGCCAGCCCCGGGGGGCCCCTACGAGCAGTACTTC.

The chain combines TRBV9 with TRBJ2-3; 9 bases are a match to TRBD2. Germline values: CDR1 SGDLS, CDR2 YYNGEE. Trimming cost V 4 bases and J 5 bases; bases outside gene matches: 8. This CDR3 spans 15 amino acids. CDR3 residues: CASSSSGGPGDTQYF. The CDR3 coding sequence is TGTGCCAGCAGCTCCAGCGGGGGGCCCGGAGATACGCAGTATTTT.

The V gene is TRBV27, the J gene TRBJ1-1; the D gene is possibly TRBD1 (6 bases). The CDR3 covers 15 residues. The V gene lost 5 bases and the J gene lost 0 bases, with 13 bases spanning the gap. Looked up from germline, CDR1 is MNHEY and CDR2 is SMNVEV (reference sequence). CDR3 bases: TGTGCCAGCAGTCCCCGGACAGAGATGAACACTGAAGCTTTCTTT. Protein sequence: CASSPRTEMNTEAFF.

V is TRBV5-1 and J is TRBJ1-1, with D unresolved. CDR1 SGHRS and CDR2 YFSETQ come from the germline V gene. The CDR3 sequence is 13 residues long. Trimming took off 4 bases at V and 4 bases at J, with 11 bases between the two ends. CDR3 nucleotides: TGCGCCAGCAGCCGCGTCCTGAGCACTGAAGCTTTCTTT. It specifies CASSRVLSTEAFF.

The chain is built from TRBV15 and TRBJ1-4; D unclear. The V gene's germline CDR1 is LNHNV and CDR2 YYDKDF (reference sequence). CDR3 length: 15 residues. V lost 0 bases, J lost 3 bases, and 8 bases lay in between. The CDR3 DNA sequence: TGTGCCACCAGCAGAGATCTCCGCGCTAATGAAAAACTGTTTTTT. Its translation: CATSRDLRANEKLFF.

The chain is built from TRBV19 and TRBJ2-7, with D perhaps TRBD2 (6 bases). The CDR3 consists of 13 residues. Germline CDR1 LNHDA, CDR2 SQIVND (reference sequence). V lost 2 bases and J lost 7, with 12 bases in between. The CDR3: CASSITGSGEQYF. CDR3 DNA: TGTGCCAGTAGTATAACCGGGAGCGGGGAGCAGTACTTC.